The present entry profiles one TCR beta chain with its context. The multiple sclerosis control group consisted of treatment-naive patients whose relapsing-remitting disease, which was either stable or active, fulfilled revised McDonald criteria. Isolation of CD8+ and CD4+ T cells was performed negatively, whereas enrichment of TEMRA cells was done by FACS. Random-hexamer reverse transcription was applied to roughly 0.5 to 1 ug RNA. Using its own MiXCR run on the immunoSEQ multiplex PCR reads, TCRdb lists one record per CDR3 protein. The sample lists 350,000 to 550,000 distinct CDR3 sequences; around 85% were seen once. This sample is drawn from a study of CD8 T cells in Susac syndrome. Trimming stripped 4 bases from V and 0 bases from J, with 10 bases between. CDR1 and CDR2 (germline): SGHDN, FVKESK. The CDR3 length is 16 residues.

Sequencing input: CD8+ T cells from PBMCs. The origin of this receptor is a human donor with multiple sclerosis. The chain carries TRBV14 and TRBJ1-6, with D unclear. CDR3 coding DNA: TGTGCCAGCAGCCTTGCCCGCGGCTCCTATAATTCACCCCTCCACTTT. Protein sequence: CASSLARGSYNSPLHF.